In its sample, the clone carrying this T cell receptor (beta chain) was seen many times. Its target is unknown. During construction of the library, unique molecular identifiers were attached to individual cDNA molecules for quantitative, reproducible TCR counting. TCRdb reanalysed the RACE reads using MiXCR and keeps one entry per CDR3 protein. The table includes some 330,000 distinct CDR3 sequences, 4.5% to 7% detected once. This specimen comes from a study of human T cells and chemical hapten exposure. Time point specified: pre-sensitization, week 0. Described treatment: therapeutic diphenylcyclopropenone sensitization with weekly scalp DPC. The CDR3 extends over 13 amino acids. The germline V gene has CDR1 DFQATT and CDR2 SNEGSKA (reference sequence). J lost 7 bases, V lost 3 bases, and 6 bases had no gene match. The study's findings and limits: In comparison with controls, expanded TCRs gave rise to a significantly larger number of large CDR3 similarity clusters.

The rearrangement uses TRBV20-1 and TRBJ2-1; 7 bases are shared with TRBD1. Sample: whole blood, taken in connection with sensitization to the hapten diphenylcyclopropenone (DPC). This TCR was recovered from a woman aged 18-29 years with alopecia areata. Some clones in this sample may be carry-over from other donors' samples. Here the CDR3 reads CSASGQVRNEQFF. In nucleotides, the CDR3 is TGCAGTGCTAGCGGACAGGTACGGAATGAGCAGTTCTTC.